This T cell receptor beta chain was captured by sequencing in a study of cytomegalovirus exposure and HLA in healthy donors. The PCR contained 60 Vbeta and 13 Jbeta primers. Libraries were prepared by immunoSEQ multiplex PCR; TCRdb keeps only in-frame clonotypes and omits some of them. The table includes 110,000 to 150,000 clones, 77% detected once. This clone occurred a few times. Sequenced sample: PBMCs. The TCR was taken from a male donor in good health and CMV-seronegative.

The DNA of the CDR3 is TGTGCCAGCAGCTCCCGGGGAATGGGTAATCAGCCCCAGCATTTT. As protein: CASSSRGMGNQPQHF. The chain carries TRBV6-5 and TRBJ1-5; the D is unclear. Germline V gives CDR1 MNHEY, CDR2 SVGAGI. Between the trimmed V and J ends, which lost 6 bases and 4 bases, there was a span of 16 bases. CDR3 length: 15 amino acids.